These 24 T cell receptor beta chains came from one sample sequenced in a study of blood T cells in healthy people across ages. The second PCR ran roughly 6 to 11 cycles with a sample-barcoded 5' primer and J-beta primers. Via MiXCR, TCRdb re-called the 5' RACE reads, giving one row per CDR3 protein. This sample yields 450,000 to 650,000 distinct CDR3 sequences, of which 24% are seen a single time; just over 8.5% belongs to the top ten. A further study also used this sample, focusing on T cells of mothers and their children.

What was sequenced was blood. The source of these receptors is a boy between 10 and 17 years old in good health.

The chain combines TRBV4-2 with TRBJ1-2; D might be TRBD1 (5 bases). The CDR3 runs 14 residues. With 1 base removed from V and 3 bases from J, the gap between germline ends came to 9 bases. Germline lookup yields CDR1 LGHNA and CDR2 YNFKEQ. CDR3 region: CASSQVRGDYGYTF. The CDR3 region has the DNA TGTGCCAGCAGCCAAGTCCGGGGGGACTATGGCTACACCTTC.

The chain recombines TRBV28 with TRBJ1-2; a possible D gene is TRBD1 (6 bases). V was pared by 2 bases and J by 5 bases, with 18 bases between. The CDR3 has 16 residues. Germline CDR1 MDHEN, CDR2 SYDVKM. CDR3 coding DNA: TGTGCCAGCAGTTTAGCAGGGGAGGGACCTTCTTATGGCTACACCTTC. Protein: CASSLAGEGPSYGYTF.

This clonotype showed up just a few times. The V and J genes are TRBV20-1 and TRBJ2-3, with D tentatively TRBD1 (5 bases). Germline V gene data show CDR1 as DFQATT and CDR2 as SNEGSKA (reference sequence). This CDR3 comprises 14 residues. V lost 3 bases and J lost 7, with 17 bases in between. As DNA, the CDR3 is TGCAGTGCTAGGCAGGTAGACAGAACTTATACGCAGTATTTT. As protein: CSARQVDRTYTQYF.

The table lists this clonotype with many counts. The CDR3 DNA reads TGCGCCAGCAGCTTGGACACCAGCTACGAGCAGTACTTC. Translating it yields CASSLDTSYEQYF. The gene calls are TRBV5-1 and TRBJ2-7; D remains unclear. Germline V gene data show CDR1 as SGHRS and CDR2 as YFSETQ. The length of the CDR3 is 13 residues. The ends were cut back, 0 bases at V and 3 bases at J, with 7 bases in the middle.

This chain connects TRBV6-5 to TRBJ2-7, with 14 bases matching TRBD2. The CDR3 loop spans 15 amino acids. Germline CDR1 and CDR2: MNHEY and SVGAGI. J was trimmed by 3 bases and V by 6 bases; bases with no gene match: 4. The CDR3 spells CASSRGLAGVYEQYF. In DNA, the CDR3 is TGTGCCAGCAGCCGGGGACTAGCGGGGGTCTACGAGCAGTACTTC.

This clonotype occurred a few times. V is TRBV7-9 and J is TRBJ2-5; perhaps TRBD1 as D (8 bases). Judging by the DNA end, TRBJ2-1 fits better; the J call may be wrong. Germline V CDR1 and CDR2: SEHNR, FQNEAQ (reference sequence). The CDR3 runs to 18 residues. The CDR3 region has the DNA TGTGCCAGCAGCCTGGGACAGGTAGTCTCGCAGCGGGAAAATGAGCAGTTCTTC. Translating gives CASSLGQVVSQRENEQFF.

This clonotype was seen at least ten times. The chain joins TRBV6-5 to TRBJ2-5; D is undetermined. The CDR3 covers 13 residues. V was pared by 0 bases and J by 4 bases, with 6 bases between. Germline lookup yields CDR1 MNHEY and CDR2 SVGAGI. The DNA for the CDR3 is TGTGCCAGCAGTTACTCCGACGGAGAGACCCAGTACTTC. Residues: CASSYSDGETQYF.

This clonotype came up a few times. V usage is TRBV6-6 and J usage is TRBJ1-1; D unclear. V lost 5 bases to trimming and J lost 3 bases, with 10 bases between them. Looked up from germline, CDR1 is MNHNY and CDR2 is SVGAGI (reference sequence). This CDR3 comprises 13 residues. The CDR3 nucleotides are TGTGCCAGCAGTACAGCTTACCACACTGAAGCTTTCTTT. Encoded protein: CASSTAYHTEAFF.

This sequence joins TRBV27 and TRBJ2-5; 8 nucleotides align to TRBD1. Germline V lookup: CDR1 MNHEY, CDR2 SMNVEV (reference sequence). J was trimmed by 4 bases and V by 6 bases; bases with no gene match: 13. The CDR3 is 16 residues long. CDR3 residues: CASRAGQGWLGETQYF. The CDR3 DNA reads as TGTGCCAGCAGGGCCGGACAGGGTTGGTTAGGAGAGACCCAGTACTTC.

This chain links TRBV28 with TRBJ1-6, with D uncertain. This CDR3 contains 13 residues. Germline V gives CDR1 MDHEN, CDR2 SYDVKM. The ends were cut back, 5 bases at V and 8 bases at J, with 10 bases in the middle. DNA for the CDR3: TGTGCCAGCAGTCCAGGACCCTATTCACCCCTCCACTTT. Its translation: CASSPGPYSPLHF.

The chain carries TRBV7-2 and TRBJ2-5, with a weak D call TRBD2 (6 bases). V was trimmed by 4 bases and J by 9 bases, leaving 15 bases between them. The CDR3 extends over 13 amino acids. Germline CDR1 is SGHTA and CDR2 is FQGNSA. The chain's CDR3 is CASSSLGGPAQYF. Here the CDR3 DNA reads TGTGCCAGCAGCTCCCTCGGGGGTCCGGCCCAGTACTTC.

This clonotype was detected once. The chain uses TRBV12-3 or TRBV12-4 and TRBJ2-4; D remains ambiguous. The length of the CDR3 is 11 residues. V was cut by 7 bases and J by 10 bases, with 11 bases left in between. CDR3 sequence: CASKDENIQYF. CDR3 in DNA: TGTGCCAGCAAGGATGAGAATATTCAGTACTTC.

As concerns this clonotype: A single base separates this from a much larger clone, so it may be a read error. The chain combines TRBV7-2 with TRBJ2-3; D is possibly TRBD2 (6 bases). The germline V gene has CDR1 SGHTA and CDR2 FQGNSA. V lost 2 bases and J lost 6, with 12 bases in between. There are 14 residues in the CDR3. CDR3 sequence reads: CASSLTLARDTQYF. The CDR3 nucleotides are TGTGCCAGCAGCTTAACCCTAGCGAGGGATACGCAGTATTTT.

The chain links TRBV20-1 to TRBJ2-5, with TRBD2 identical over 8 bases. Trimming took 1 base from V and 1 from J; bases not matched to a gene: 5. The CDR3 extends over 15 amino acids. Germline V gives CDR1 DFQATT, CDR2 SNEGSKA (reference sequence). This chain's CDR3 is CSARAPGLVQETQYF. The DNA for the CDR3 is TGCAGTGCTAGAGCTCCGGGACTAGTCCAAGAGACCCAGTACTTC.

The chain uses TRBV7-3 and TRBJ2-1, with 8 bases that match TRBD2. This CDR3 region has 15 residues. Germline loops: CDR1 SGHTA, CDR2 FQGTGA. V lost 5 bases, J lost 2 bases, and 5 bases stayed unmatched. The CDR3 protein is CASSRGTSTYNEQFF. The DNA of the CDR3 is TGTGCCAGCAGCCGGGGGACTAGTACCTACAATGAGCAGTTCTTC.

This clonotype came up a few times. The CDR3 DNA sequence: TGTGCCAGCAGTTTAAGTCCGGTAGGCGAGCAGTACTTC. This encodes CASSLSPVGEQYF. This chain joins TRBV28 and TRBJ2-5; D is uncertain. The closer fit of TRBJ2-7 to the DNA end suggests the J call may be wrong. Germline V gives CDR1 MDHEN, CDR2 SYDVKM. The CDR3 consists of 13 residues.

Here the CDR3 reads CASSQEMDLSTEAFF. For the CDR3, the DNA is TGTGCCAGCAGCCAAGAAATGGATTTGAGCACTGAAGCTTTCTTT. The gene calls are TRBV7-2 and TRBJ1-1, with no clear D. The CDR3 covers 15 residues. V lost 5 bases and J 4 bases, leaving 17 bases between the germline ends. Germline V gives CDR1 SGHTA, CDR2 FQGNSA. Combining the CDR3 with reference TRBV7-2 and TRBJ1-1 gives the whole variable domain GAGVSQSPSNKVTEKGKDVELRCDPISGHTALYWYRQSLGQGLEFLIYFQGNSAPDKSGLPSDRFSAERTGGSVSTLTIQRTQQEDSAVYLCASSQEMDLSTEAFFGQGTRLTVV.

This sequence joins TRBV25-1 and TRBJ1-4, with D possibly matching TRBD1 (5 bases). The V gene lost 6 bases and the J gene lost 8 bases, with 16 bases spanning the gap. The CDR3 runs to 14 residues. Looked up from germline, CDR1 is MGHDK and CDR2 is SYGVNS. The CDR3 coding sequence is TGTGCCAGCAGACAGTGGAGGGGTGGAGAAAAACTGTTTTTT. Its protein is CASRQWRGGEKLFF. The full variable domain, with the rest looked up from reference TRBV25-1 and TRBJ1-4, is EADIYQTPRYLVIGTGKKITLECSQTMGHDKMYWYQQDPGMELHLIHYSYGVNSTEKGDLSSESTVSRIRTEHFPLTLESARPSHTSQYLCASRQWRGGEKLFFGSGTQLSVL.

A few counts support this clonotype. The rearrangement links TRBV7-2 to TRBJ1-1; 9 bases fit TRBD1. There are 14 residues in the CDR3. Germline CDR1 SGHTA, CDR2 FQGNSA. V shed 8 bases and J 4 bases; nucleotides not matched to a gene: 8. The CDR3 protein is CASRDRAFSTEAFF. CDR3 nucleotide sequence: TGTGCCAGCCGGGACAGGGCTTTTTCCACTGAAGCTTTCTTT.

The gene calls are TRBV4-3 and TRBJ1-2; no definite D call. Trimming took 0 bases from V and 2 from J, leaving 7 bases between them. CDR1 and CDR2 from the germline V gene are LGHNA and YSLEER. This CDR3 spans 14 amino acids. The CDR3: CASSQDDRNYGYTF. The CDR3 nucleotides are TGCGCCAGCAGCCAAGATGACCGAAACTATGGCTACACCTTC.

The chain carries TRBV6-5 and TRBJ2-7; 8 nucleotides align to TRBD2. The germline CDR1 and CDR2 sequences are MNHEY and SVGAGI. This CDR3 comprises 18 residues. J was trimmed by 2 bases and V by 2 bases; bases with no gene match: 14. CDR3 sequence (DNA): TGTGCCAGCAGTTACAAAGCTTGGGCCATAGCGGGGCCCTACGAGCAGTACTTC. It codes for CASSYKAWAIAGPYEQYF.

The chain links TRBV5-1 to TRBJ1-2; TRBD1 matches 9 bases. Germline V CDR1 and CDR2: SGHRS, YFSETQ. V lost 4 bases and J lost 4; bases outside the gene matches: 11. The CDR3 length is 16 residues. The CDR3 DNA sequence: TGCGCCAGCAGCCCGGGCTTGGGACAGGGTGGCTATGGCTACACCTTC. Encoded protein: CASSPGLGQGGYGYTF.

The V call is TRBV5-1, the J call TRBJ2-1, with a possible D match to TRBD1 (6 bases). CDR3 length: 15 amino acids. The V end lost 3 bases, the J end lost 0 bases, and 10 bases lay between the germline ends. The germline CDR1 and CDR2 sequences are SGHRS and YFSETQ. CDR3 region: CASSYEGVSYNEQFF. In nucleotides, the CDR3 is TGCGCCAGCAGCTACGAGGGGGTCTCCTACAATGAGCAGTTCTTC.

J is TRBJ2-7 and V is TRBV27; no definite D call. V lost 4 bases and J 3 bases, leaving 16 bases between the germline ends. The CDR3 consists of 15 residues. CDR1 and CDR2 (germline): MNHEY, SMNVEV (reference sequence). Here the CDR3 reads CASSSYLDVVYEQYF. In nucleotides, the CDR3 is TGTGCCAGCAGTTCATATCTGGACGTTGTCTACGAGCAGTACTTC.